What follows are 8 T cell receptor beta chains derived from one specimen sequenced in a study of blood T cells in healthy people across ages. Then a second PCR, running roughly 7 to 11 cycles, was carried out with a sample-barcoded 5' primer and a J-beta primer mix. TCRdb processed the 5' RACE reads anew with MiXCR; each CDR3 protein has one entry. This sample has around 940,000 distinct CDR3 sequences; roughly 50% occur once, and the top ten carry around 21%. The specimen was blood. The source is a woman aged 55-69 years in good health.

This clonotype was detected many times. The rearrangement links TRBV3-1 to TRBJ2-5, with TRBD2 as a possible D gene (5 bases). Germline assignment: CDR1 LGHDT and CDR2 YNNKEL (reference sequence). The CDR3 covers 15 residues. V dropped 1 base and J dropped 4 bases, with 13 bases sitting between them. CDR3: CASSQGQVEGETQYF. The CDR3 DNA is TGTGCCAGCAGCCAAGGCCAGGTTGAGGGAGAGACCCAGTACTTC.

The chain is built from TRBV2 and TRBJ1-5, with D possibly matching TRBD1 (6 bases). Trimming stripped 7 bases from V and 4 bases from J, with 11 bases between. The germline gives CDR1 SNHLY, CDR2 FYNNEI. This CDR3 contains 13 residues. CDR3 residues: CASTGGGNQPQHF. In nucleotides, the CDR3 is TGTGCCAGCACGGGGGGCGGTAATCAGCCCCAGCATTTT.

The chain carries TRBV27 and TRBJ2-3, with 12 bases that match TRBD2. V dropped 11 bases and J dropped 4; count of bases not matched to a gene: 10. This CDR3 is 15 amino acids long. CDR1 and CDR2 from the germline V gene are MNHEY and SMNVEV (reference sequence). This CDR3 is CAVRTTSGSADTQYF. DNA of the CDR3: TGTGCCGTCAGAACGACTAGCGGGAGTGCAGATACGCAGTATTTT.

The rearrangement joins TRBV20-1 to TRBJ2-3; 8 positions agree with TRBD2. This CDR3 is built from 16 residues. Per germline, CDR1 DFQATT and CDR2 SNEGSKA (reference sequence). V dropped 1 base and J dropped 6; count of bases not matched to a gene: 12. In nucleotides, the CDR3 is TGCAGTGCTAGAGGAACTAGCGGCGCCCTGGTCGATACGCAGTATTTT. Translating it yields CSARGTSGALVDTQYF.

This chain links TRBV7-2 with TRBJ2-7, with no clear D. The germline V gene encodes CDR1 SGHTA and CDR2 FQGNSA. This CDR3 contains 12 residues. Trimming removed 2 bases from V and 6 bases from J, with 8 bases in between. The CDR3 spells CASSLYGFEQYF. As DNA, the CDR3 is TGTGCCAGCAGCTTATACGGTTTCGAGCAGTACTTC. The whole variable domain, remainder taken from reference TRBV7-2 and TRBJ2-7, is GAGVSQSPSNKVTEKGKDVELRCDPISGHTALYWYRQSLGQGLEFLIYFQGNSAPDKSGLPSDRFSAERTGGSVSTLTIQRTQQEDSAVYLCASSLYGFEQYFGPGTRLTVT.

The V call is TRBV27, the J call TRBJ2-4, with 11 positions matching TRBD1. The J call may be faulty, since TRBJ2-7 better matches the DNA end. The CDR3 sequence is 17 residues long. CDR1 and CDR2 from the germline V gene are MNHEY and SMNVEV (reference sequence). DNA of the CDR3: TGTGCCAGCAGTTTGGGGGTAGGACAGGGGGCCTTCTACGAGCAGTACTTC. Amino acids: CASSLGVGQGAFYEQYF.

The chain employs TRBV28 and TRBJ2-1; TRBD2 might be the D (5 bases). The CDR3 spans 12 residues. Germline assignment: CDR1 MDHEN and CDR2 SYDVKM. The ends were cut back, 7 bases at V and 12 bases at J, with 16 bases in the middle. CDR3 bases: TGTGCCAGCACCCAGCAGCGCGCGGGGCAGTTCTTC. The encoded protein is CASTQQRAGQFF. The whole variable domain, filled in from reference TRBV28 and TRBJ2-1, reads DVKVTQSSRYLVKRTGEKVFLECVQDMDHENMFWYRQDPGLGLRLIYFSYDVKMKEKGDIPEGYSVSREKKERFSLILESASTNQTSMYLCASTQQRAGQFFGPGTRLTVL.

This clonotype was observed a few times. The rearrangement uses TRBV29-1 and TRBJ2-7, with D uncertain. Germline V gene data show CDR1 as SQVTM and CDR2 as ANQGSEA. Trimming cost V 7 bases and J 2 bases, with 15 bases left between them. This CDR3 spans 13 amino acids. In DNA form, the CDR3 reads TGCAGCGCCGGCACCGGCGGTACCTACGAGCAGTACTTC. Its translation is CSAGTGGTYEQYF.